This TCR beta chain was sequenced in a study of blood T cell repertoires in COVID-19. Trimming left V 4 bases short and J 0 bases short, with 9 bases between. Germline V CDR1 and CDR2: KGHDR, SFDVKD. The CDR3 is 15 amino acids. How the authors handled the data: Estimation of nucleated cell counts relied on the amplification of reference gene primers. Repertoires were generated with immunoSEQ multiplex PCR, while TCRdb's copy carries only in-frame clones and drops some. V and J calls and clone size are given by that table; D and trimming were obtained from the DNA. The table includes around 110,000 clones, 90% detected once.

The sequence was collected from a human donor with active COVID-19. The donor label of this sample is uncertain. The gene calls are TRBV24-1 and TRBJ1-3; D is perhaps TRBD1 (6 bases). Sequenced input: peripheral blood. The CDR3 loop is CATSETGSSGNTIYF. The CDR3 DNA sequence: TGTGCCACCAGTGAGACAGGAAGCTCTGGAAACACCATATATTTT.